This TCR beta chain was captured by sequencing in a study of control samples from healthy donors and cancer patients (TCRdb year 2020). Germline trimming amounts to 1 base on V and 3 bases on J, with 6 as the count of junction bases outside the gene matches. The germline V gene supplies CDR1 MNHEY and CDR2 SVGAGI. Spanning cysteine to phenylalanine, the CDR3 consists of 15 amino acids. Just CDR3 DNA is preserved here, 45 bases in frame from base 1. Library preparation was by the immunoSEQ multiplex PCR assay. TCRdb holds this immuneACCESS table with in-frame rearrangements only. Some clones are missing; in checked studies, unresolved V genes explain under half, and the rest has no known cause. The table for this sample lists about 150,000 clones; roughly 94% of them were counted only once. Of the sample, 1.1% to 1.5% falls within the top ten clones. Comment on this clone: There is no known antigen for this receptor. Base qualities are not recorded, but no much larger clone differs from it by a single base.

Sequences were obtained from blood. The chain was built from TRBV6-5 and TRBJ2-7, and 7 bases in between align with TRBD1. The clonotype comes from a woman aged 18-30 years in good health. The CDR3 corresponds to CASSYFSRGIYEQYF. At the DNA level, the sequence is TGTGCCAGCAGTTACTTTAGCAGGGGGATCTACGAGCAGTACTTC.